This T cell receptor beta chain was documented in a study of blood T cell repertoires in COVID-19. Study overall: COVID-19 samples, acute and convalescent, were from the United States, Italy and Spain.

V shed 1 base and J 8 bases; nucleotides not matched to a gene: 3. The CDR3 loop spans 14 amino acids. Germline V lookup: CDR1 MNHEY, CDR2 SMNVEV (reference sequence). Clones were sequenced by immunoSEQ multiplex PCR, and TCRdb holds only the in-frame ones, with some missing. This table has about 14,000 clones, around nine tenths appearing once. The sequence derives from a human donor in a cohort sampled during active COVID-19. The V and J genes are TRBV27 and TRBJ1-2; 11 bases match TRBD1. The sequenced sample consisted of peripheral blood. CDR3 DNA sequence: TGTGCCAGCAGTTTATGGACAGGGGGCGGAGGCTACACCTTC. Translating it yields CASSLWTGGGGYTF.